This is a list of T cell receptor beta chains from one sample in a study of blood T cell repertoires in COVID-19. Repertoires were generated with immunoSEQ multiplex PCR, while TCRdb's copy carries only in-frame clones and drops some. The sample has tens of thousands of clones; about 89% are singletons. The sample comprised peripheral blood. The receptors stem from a woman aged 60-70 years with active or convalescent COVID-19. Each CDR3 is given with its conserved first and last residue. D genes are given only for firm matches. Not all rows give a size; the values are once, few, many and, for expanded clones, a class.

v_call: TRBV7-3; j_call: TRBJ1-2; clone_size: .; d_call: TRBD1; cdr3_nt: TGTGCCAGCAGCTCGGGACAGGGGACCTATGGCTACACCTTC; cdr3_aa: CASSSGQGTYGYTF
v_call: TRBV12-3/TRBV12-4; j_call: TRBJ1-2; clone_size: .; d_call: TRBD1; cdr3_nt: TGTGCCAGCAGTCCGGGACAGGGATTTGGCTACACCTTC; cdr3_aa: CASSPGQGFGYTF
v_call: TRBV28; j_call: TRBJ2-2; clone_size: once; d_call: TRBD2; cdr3_nt: TGTGCCAGCAGGGTAGCGGGAGCCGGGGAGCTGTTTTTT; cdr3_aa: CASRVAGAGELFF
v_call: TRBV5-4; j_call: TRBJ2-7; clone_size: .; d_call: .; cdr3_nt: TGTGCCAGCAGCTTGGAACGGGTTCACTCCTACGAGCAGTACTTC; cdr3_aa: CASSLERVHSYEQYF
v_call: TRBV5-1; j_call: TRBJ2-3; clone_size: .; d_call: .; cdr3_nt: TGCGCCAGCAGCTTTGTTACGGGAGAGGTAGATACGCAGTATTTT; cdr3_aa: CASSFVTGEVDTQYF
v_call: TRBV28; j_call: TRBJ2-1; clone_size: .; d_call: TRBD2; cdr3_nt: TGTGCCAGCAGTTTACTAGCGGGAGGAGGAAATGAGCAGTTCTTC; cdr3_aa: CASSLLAGGGNEQFF
v_call: TRBV30; j_call: TRBJ2-3; clone_size: .; d_call: TRBD2; cdr3_nt: TGTGCCTGGAGCAACCCCTGGGGGGAGGGCCTAACAGATACGCAGTATTTT; cdr3_aa: CAWSNPWGEGLTDTQYF
v_call: TRBV9; j_call: TRBJ2-3; clone_size: .; d_call: TRBD1; cdr3_nt: TGTGCCAGCAGCTCGAGGACAGGGGAATATTCAGATACGCAGTATTTT; cdr3_aa: CASSSRTGEYSDTQYF
v_call: TRBV6-2/TRBV6-3; j_call: TRBJ1-2; clone_size: .; d_call: .; cdr3_nt: TGTGCCAGCAGTTATCCGTCCTTCAACTATGGCTACACCTTC; cdr3_aa: CASSYPSFNYGYTF
v_call: TRBV19; j_call: TRBJ2-7; clone_size: once; d_call: TRBD1; cdr3_nt: TGTGCCAGCATAAGGGGGCGATACAGACCCGGGTTTAGCTCCTACGAGCAGTACTTC; cdr3_aa: CASIRGRYRPGFSSYEQYF
v_call: TRBV24-1; j_call: TRBJ1-1; clone_size: .; d_call: TRBD1; cdr3_nt: TGTGCCACCAGTGAGGGGGGACAGGGCGCCGCTGAAGCTTTCTTT; cdr3_aa: CATSEGGQGAAEAFF
v_call: TRBV18; j_call: TRBJ2-4; clone_size: .; d_call: .; cdr3_nt: TGTGCCAGCTCACCACCTGAGCGAACCGGGCAGTACTTC; cdr3_aa: CASSPPERTGQYF
v_call: TRBV30; j_call: TRBJ2-3; clone_size: once; d_call: TRBD2; cdr3_nt: TGTGCCTCAAGTGGTCCCAGCGGGGGCACAGATACGCAGTATTTT; cdr3_aa: CASSGPSGGTDTQYF
v_call: TRBV11-3; j_call: TRBJ2-3; clone_size: .; d_call: TRBD2; cdr3_nt: TGTGCCAGCAGCCGTAGGGGACTAGATGCAGATACGCAGTATTTT; cdr3_aa: CASSRRGLDADTQYF
v_call: TRBV6-1; j_call: TRBJ2-7; clone_size: .; d_call: TRBD2; cdr3_nt: TGTGCCAGCAGTGAAGTTGCGGGAGGACGCCAGGAGCAGTACTTC; cdr3_aa: CASSEVAGGRQEQYF
v_call: TRBV10-2; j_call: TRBJ2-5; clone_size: .; d_call: .; cdr3_nt: TGCGCCAGCAGTGTTAGGGGTCGATTTCAAGAGACCCAGTACTTC; cdr3_aa: CASSVRGRFQETQYF
v_call: TRBV20-1; j_call: TRBJ1-6; clone_size: .; d_call: .; cdr3_nt: TGCAGTGCTAGTGCGAGTGCAGGAAATTCACCCCTCCACTTT; cdr3_aa: CSASASAGNSPLHF
v_call: TRBV5-1; j_call: TRBJ1-4; clone_size: .; d_call: .; cdr3_nt: TGCGCCAGCAGCTTGCAGGGTGGGACTAATGAAAAACTGTTTTTT; cdr3_aa: CASSLQGGTNEKLFF
v_call: TRBV14; j_call: TRBJ2-3; clone_size: .; d_call: TRBD2; cdr3_nt: TGTGCCAGCAGCCAAGCCACAACAGGGACTAGCGGAAGGTTATCGCAGTATTTT; cdr3_aa: CASSQATTGTSGRLSQYF
v_call: TRBV30; j_call: TRBJ2-7; clone_size: .; d_call: TRBD1; cdr3_nt: TGTGCCTGGACAGGGGGTGGATACGAGCAGTACTTC; cdr3_aa: CAWTGGGYEQYF
v_call: TRBV19; j_call: TRBJ2-6; clone_size: .; d_call: .; cdr3_nt: TGTGCCAGTACAGGATGGTCTGGGGCCAACGTCCTGACTTTC; cdr3_aa: CASTGWSGANVLTF
v_call: TRBV7-3; j_call: TRBJ2-5; clone_size: once; d_call: .; cdr3_nt: TGTGCCAGCAGCCCAGCGAGCTCAGAGACCCAGTACTTC; cdr3_aa: CASSPASSETQYF
v_call: TRBV3-1/TRBV3-2; j_call: TRBJ2-1; clone_size: .; d_call: TRBD2; cdr3_nt: TGTGCCAGCAGCCAAGGAGCGGGAATTGAGCAGTTCTTC; cdr3_aa: CASSQGAGIEQFF
v_call: TRBV6-5; j_call: TRBJ1-2; clone_size: .; d_call: .; cdr3_nt: TGTGCCAGCAGTTACAACAGCAACTATGGCTACACCTTC; cdr3_aa: CASSYNSNYGYTF
v_call: TRBV5-1; j_call: TRBJ2-5; clone_size: .; d_call: .; cdr3_nt: TGCGCCAGCAGCTTGGCTCTAGGAGGACAAGAGACCCAGTACTTC; cdr3_aa: CASSLALGGQETQYF
v_call: TRBV29-1; j_call: TRBJ2-1; clone_size: .; d_call: .; cdr3_nt: TGCAGCGTTGGGCGGAGCGGGCCTTCCTATAATGAGCAGTTCTTC; cdr3_aa: CSVGRSGPSYNEQFF
v_call: TRBV27; j_call: TRBJ1-1; clone_size: .; d_call: TRBD1; cdr3_nt: TGTGCCAGCAGCCGGACAGGGGGCGGATCCACTGAAGCTTTCTTT; cdr3_aa: CASSRTGGGSTEAFF
v_call: TRBV19; j_call: TRBJ1-5; clone_size: .; d_call: .; cdr3_nt: TGTGCCAGTAGCCAACAGAAACTCTATAGCAATCAGCCCCAGCATTTT; cdr3_aa: CASSQQKLYSNQPQHF
v_call: TRBV7-7; j_call: TRBJ2-2; clone_size: .; d_call: TRBD2; cdr3_nt: TGTGCCAGCAGCGGGGGAGCGGGGGCTAACACCGGGGAGCTGTTTTTT; cdr3_aa: CASSGGAGANTGELFF
v_call: TRBV28; j_call: TRBJ1-2; clone_size: .; d_call: .; cdr3_nt: TGTGCCAGCAGCTCAACTCAGACACACTTCAACTATGGCTACACCTTC; cdr3_aa: CASSSTQTHFNYGYTF
v_call: TRBV11-3; j_call: TRBJ2-5; clone_size: .; d_call: TRBD2; cdr3_nt: TGTGCCAGCAGCTTTAGCGGGGGCGAGACCCAGTACTTC; cdr3_aa: CASSFSGGETQYF
v_call: TRBV5-6; j_call: TRBJ2-3; clone_size: .; d_call: .; cdr3_nt: TGTGCCAGCAGCTTGGCCTTGAGGAATACGCAGTATTTT; cdr3_aa: CASSLALRNTQYF
v_call: TRBV27; j_call: TRBJ2-3; clone_size: .; d_call: TRBD2; cdr3_nt: TGTGCCAGCAGTACACCGGCTAGCGGGAGGGTCCGGGATACGCAGTATTTT; cdr3_aa: CASSTPASGRVRDTQYF
v_call: TRBV24-1; j_call: TRBJ1-5; clone_size: .; d_call: .; cdr3_nt: TGTGCCACCAGTGATTTGCTTTTCAATCAGCCCCAGCATTTT; cdr3_aa: CATSDLLFNQPQHF
v_call: TRBV4-3; j_call: TRBJ2-7; clone_size: .; d_call: TRBD1; cdr3_nt: TGCGCCAGCAGCCCGGACAGGGTAAAAGGCTACGAGCAGTACTTC; cdr3_aa: CASSPDRVKGYEQYF
v_call: TRBV6-5; j_call: TRBJ1-1; clone_size: .; d_call: .; cdr3_nt: TGTGCCAGCAGCCGGGACACTGAAGCTTTCTTT; cdr3_aa: CASSRDTEAFF
v_call: TRBV2; j_call: TRBJ2-5; clone_size: .; d_call: TRBD2; cdr3_nt: TGTGCCAGCAGTGCGACTAGCTCCCCGACGGAGACCCAGTACTTC; cdr3_aa: CASSATSSPTETQYF
v_call: TRBV7-2; j_call: TRBJ2-1; clone_size: .; d_call: .; cdr3_nt: TGTGCCAGCAGCTTAGAAACGGGTCCCCTTCTACTCTTGTTCTTC; cdr3_aa: CASSLETGPLLLLFF
v_call: TRBV6-5; j_call: TRBJ2-7; clone_size: .; d_call: TRBD2; cdr3_nt: TGTGCCAGCAGTAGGTCGGGGGGGATCTACGAGCAGTACTTC; cdr3_aa: CASSRSGGIYEQYF
v_call: TRBV6-2/TRBV6-3; j_call: TRBJ2-2; clone_size: .; d_call: TRBD2; cdr3_nt: TGTGCCAGCAGCAAATCACTAGCGGGAGTCCCCGGGGAGCTGTTTTTT; cdr3_aa: CASSKSLAGVPGELFF
v_call: TRBV9; j_call: TRBJ2-3; clone_size: .; d_call: TRBD1; cdr3_nt: TGTGCCAGCAGCGATCCTACAGGGGGCTCCACAGATACGCAGTATTTT; cdr3_aa: CASSDPTGGSTDTQYF
v_call: TRBV3-1/TRBV3-2; j_call: TRBJ2-3; clone_size: .; d_call: TRBD2; cdr3_nt: TGTGCCAGCAGCCCCCCCCCTTCTAGCGGGAGTGATACGCAGTATTTT; cdr3_aa: CASSPPPSSGSDTQYF
v_call: TRBV5-1; j_call: TRBJ1-1; clone_size: .; d_call: .; cdr3_nt: TGCGCCAGCAGCTCCAGGGATGGTACTGAAGCTTTCTTT; cdr3_aa: CASSSRDGTEAFF
v_call: TRBV19; j_call: TRBJ1-4; clone_size: .; d_call: .; cdr3_nt: TGTGCCAGTAGTCCAACGACAGCAACTAATGAAAAACTGTTTTTT; cdr3_aa: CASSPTTATNEKLFF
v_call: TRBV6-2/TRBV6-3; j_call: TRBJ2-2; clone_size: .; d_call: TRBD1; cdr3_nt: TGTGCCAGCAGTTACGCAGACAGGGCGAGAAACACCGGGGAGCTGTTTTTT; cdr3_aa: CASSYADRARNTGELFF
v_call: TRBV19; j_call: TRBJ2-1; clone_size: .; d_call: .; cdr3_nt: TGTGCCAGTAGTATAGATCCGGATAGCGCGGACGAGCAGTTCTTC; cdr3_aa: CASSIDPDSADEQFF